The next 32 T cell receptor beta chains were all read from a single sample in a study of T cells in localized non-small cell lung cancer. Profiled with immunoSEQ multiplex PCR; TCRdb holds only in-frame clones, not every one. The table shows roughly 18,000 clones, with around 86% occurring only once. This material consisted of peripheral blood, taken before any cancer treatment. These receptors were taken from a female donor over 55 with stage I lung adenocarcinoma.

This chain links TRBV4-2 with TRBJ2-7; possible D gene TRBD1, 7 bases. The germline V gene encodes CDR1 LGHNA and CDR2 YNFKEQ. V gave up 5 bases and J gave up 3 bases, with 14 bases separating them. CDR3 length equals 14 residues. The DNA for the CDR3 is TGTGCCAGCAGCGGAGGGACAGCCATCTACGAGCAGTACTTC. This translates into CASSGGTAIYEQYF.

This chain links TRBV5-6 with TRBJ1-5; TRBD1 matches 9 bases. CDR1 and CDR2 from the germline V gene are SGHDT and YYEEEE. This CDR3 comprises 15 residues. V gave up 4 bases and J gave up 6 bases; unmatched junction bases: 8. CDR3 region: CASSPSTGGIQPQHF. DNA of the CDR3: TGTGCCAGCAGCCCCTCGACAGGGGGTATTCAGCCCCAGCATTTT.

V gene TRBV6-1 combines with J gene TRBJ2-7, with D possibly TRBD1 on 6 matching bases. Germline V lookup: CDR1 MNHNS, CDR2 SASEGT. V was trimmed by 4 bases and J by 3 bases, leaving 16 bases between them. This CDR3 spans 15 amino acids. The CDR3 DNA reads as TGTGCCAGCAGTGGCGCACCGGGACACCACTACGAGCAGTACTTC. Translating it yields CASSGAPGHHYEQYF.

The chain couples TRBV18 to TRBJ2-6; the match to TRBD1 covers 8 bases. CDR1 is KGHSH and CDR2 is LQKENI in the germline V gene. The CDR3 is made up of 18 amino acids. The J segment lost 1 base and the V segment lost 3 bases, leaving 8 bases of the junction unmatched. The CDR3 loop reads CASSPRDRRGSGANVLTF. DNA for the CDR3: TGTGCCAGCTCACCTAGGGACAGGAGGGGATCTGGGGCCAACGTCCTGACTTTC.

The chain employs TRBV7-3 and TRBJ1-1; D perhaps matches TRBD1 (5 bases). V was cut by 5 bases and J by 7 bases, with 17 bases left in between. The CDR3 consists of 14 residues. Germline values: CDR1 SGHTA, CDR2 FQGTGA. DNA of the CDR3: TGTGCCAGCAGCCGGACCGGGACGGCGAATGAAGCTTTCTTT. Amino acid sequence: CASSRTGTANEAFF.

The V gene is TRBV9, the J gene TRBJ2-5, with TRBD1 as a possible D gene (5 bases). Germline assignment: CDR1 SGDLS and CDR2 YYNGEE. V was clipped by 2 bases and J by 1 base, with 15 bases between them. CDR3 length: 16 residues. CDR3 sequence: CASSVGQRAFQETQYF. The CDR3 DNA reads TGTGCCAGCAGCGTGGGGCAGCGAGCGTTCCAAGAGACCCAGTACTTC.

This chain connects TRBV6-5 to TRBJ1-3; no firm D call. The CDR3 consists of 12 residues. Trimming cost V 6 bases and J 4 bases, with 7 bases left between them. CDR1 is MNHEY, CDR2 SVGAGI, per germline. As DNA, the CDR3 is TGTGCCAGCAGATCAGACGGAAACACCATATATTTT. Translating gives CASRSDGNTIYF.

The chain joins TRBV4-2 to TRBJ2-7; no firm D call. The V gene's germline CDR1 is LGHNA and CDR2 YNFKEQ. The V and J ends lost 0 bases and 0 bases respectively, with 12 bases between them. This CDR3 contains 16 residues. The CDR3 DNA reads as TGTGCCAGCAGCCAAGATCTAGAACTTCCCTCCTACGAGCAGTACTTC. This encodes CASSQDLELPSYEQYF.

The CDR3, as DNA: TGTGCCAGCAGCCAAACGGGTTATCAGCCCCAGCATTTT. Translated: CASSQTGYQPQHF. The chain carries TRBV27 and TRBJ1-5; D unclear. This CDR3 has 13 residues. CDR1 MNHEY and CDR2 SMNVEV come from the germline V gene (reference sequence). V dropped 6 bases and J dropped 5 bases, with 11 bases sitting between them.

V gene TRBV5-1 combines with J gene TRBJ2-7; 13 positions agree with TRBD2. Germline V gene lookup returns CDR1 SGHRS and CDR2 YFSETQ. CDR3 length: 16 residues. V shed 4 bases and J 2 bases; nucleotides not matched to a gene: 6. The CDR3 region is CASSRGTSGEPYEQYF. The DNA for the CDR3 is TGCGCCAGCAGCCGGGGGACTAGCGGGGAGCCCTACGAGCAGTACTTC.

The chain joins TRBV5-1 to TRBJ1-1; D is unclear. V lost 4 bases and J 0 bases, leaving 10 bases between the germline ends. Germline assignment: CDR1 SGHRS and CDR2 YFSETQ. The CDR3 extends over 14 amino acids. In nucleotides, the CDR3 is TGCGCCAGCAGCCCGAGGACCTTGAACACTGAAGCTTTCTTT. Protein: CASSPRTLNTEAFF.

This chain links TRBV4-2 with TRBJ1-3; D is perhaps TRBD1 (5 bases). This CDR3 contains 14 residues. Germline CDR1 LGHNA, CDR2 YNFKEQ. Trimming stripped 1 base from V and 2 bases from J, with 6 bases between. The CDR3 spells CASSQVGAGNTIYF. The CDR3 DNA reads as TGTGCCAGCAGCCAAGTAGGGGCTGGAAACACCATATATTTT.

The CDR3 protein is CASKRESNRFRTEAFF. CDR3 sequence (DNA): TGTGCCAGTAAGAGGGAGTCGAACAGGTTTAGAACTGAAGCTTTCTTT. The chain couples TRBV19 to TRBJ1-1; possibly TRBD1 for D (5 bases). Per the germline V gene, CDR1 is LNHDA and CDR2 is SQIVND (reference sequence). V lost 7 bases, J lost 5 bases, and 23 bases lay in between. The length of the CDR3 is 16 residues.

The rearrangement uses TRBV30 and TRBJ1-2; TRBD1 aligns across 8 bases. CDR3 length: 15 amino acids. The germline gives CDR1 GTSNPN, CDR2 SVGIG (reference sequence). Trimming removed 0 bases from V and 3 bases from J; junction bases left unmatched: 6. Here the CDR3 DNA reads TGTGCCTGGAGTGTAATTCAGGGGGCCCACTATGGCTACACCTTC. It is translated as CAWSVIQGAHYGYTF. Full variable domain (missing parts from reference TRBV30 and TRBJ1-2): SQTIHQWPATLVQPVGSPLSLECTVEGTSNPNLYWYRQAAGRGLQLLFYSVGIGQISSEVPQNLSASRPQDRQFILSSKKLLLSDSGFYLCAWSVIQGAHYGYTFGSGTRLTVV.

The rearrangement links TRBV20-1 to TRBJ2-5; no clear D. V shed 1 base and J shed 4 bases, with 4 bases lying between them. The CDR3 sequence is 11 residues long. Germline lookup yields CDR1 DFQATT and CDR2 SNEGSKA (reference sequence). The CDR3, as DNA: TGCAGTGCTAGAGGGGGAGAGACCCAGTACTTC. This translates into CSARGGETQYF.

This sequence joins TRBV10-3 and TRBJ2-7; D may be TRBD1 or TRBD2 (6 bases each). V lost 8 bases and J lost 6, with 17 bases in between. Germline CDR1 is ENHRY and CDR2 is SYGVKD. The CDR3 spans 13 residues. The CDR3 protein is CAIQRLQGGEQYF. The DNA for the CDR3 is TGTGCCATCCAGAGACTACAGGGAGGCGAGCAGTACTTC.

The chain is built from TRBV6-1 and TRBJ2-1, with no clear D. The CDR3 runs to 14 residues. Germline V lookup: CDR1 MNHNS, CDR2 SASEGT. V lost 1 base, J lost 4 bases, and 8 bases lay in between. Written as DNA, the CDR3 is TGTGCCAGCAGTGAAGGTCAAGCTTACAATGAGCAGTTCTTC. Protein sequence: CASSEGQAYNEQFF.

This chain links TRBV9 with TRBJ1-4; D might be TRBD1 (5 bases). Deletions cut 4 bases from V and 8 bases from J, with 18 bases between. Germline-derived CDR1 and CDR2 are SGDLS and YYNGEE. The CDR3 length is 15 residues. The CDR3 protein is CASSTLGPGGEKLFF. CDR3 bases: TGTGCCAGCAGCACCCTCGGGCCCGGGGGAGAAAAACTGTTTTTT.

This rearrangement joins TRBV7-8 to TRBJ2-7; 10 nucleotides agree with TRBD2. Germline CDR1 reads SGHVS; CDR2 reads FQNEAQ. The CDR3 is made up of 13 amino acids. V was pared by 8 bases and J by 3 bases, with 4 bases of the junction left unmatched. Here the CDR3 DNA reads TGTGCCAGCCTGATAGCGGGGGGCTACGAGCAGTACTTC. Residues: CASLIAGGYEQYF.

V and J are TRBV2 and TRBJ2-7; the D call may be TRBD1 or TRBD2 (5 bases each). Trimming shortened V by 7 bases and J by 5 bases, and 15 bases separated the two germline ends. Germline-derived CDR1 and CDR2 are SNHLY and FYNNEI. CDR3 size: 13 residues. The CDR3 bases are TGTGCCAGCAATCCATTGGGGGTCCACGAGCAGTACTTC. Translation gives CASNPLGVHEQYF. The full variable domain, its missing parts supplied by reference TRBV2 and TRBJ2-7, is EPEVTQTPSHQVTQMGQEVILRCVPISNHLYFYWYRQILGQKVEFLVSFYNNEISEKSEIFDDQFSVERPDGSNFTLKIRSTKLEDSAMYFCASNPLGVHEQYFGPGTRLTVT.

The chain is built from TRBV6-5 and TRBJ2-2, with D perhaps matching TRBD2 (5 bases). Germline-derived CDR1 and CDR2 are MNHEY and SVGAGI. The CDR3 sequence is 13 residues long. V gave up 7 bases and J gave up 4 bases, with 10 bases separating them. Here the CDR3 DNA reads TGTGCCAGCAATAGGGCGGGCACCGGGGAGCTGTTTTTT. Residues: CASNRAGTGELFF.

The rearrangement uses TRBV6-6 and TRBJ1-2; 11 bases line up with TRBD1. V dropped 4 bases and J dropped 8; count of bases not matched to a gene: 6. CDR1 MNHNY and CDR2 SVGAGI come from the germline V gene (reference sequence). This CDR3 is built from 14 residues. This CDR3 is CASSSGQGVKGYTF. The CDR3 DNA sequence: TGTGCCAGCAGTTCGGGACAGGGGGTTAAAGGCTACACCTTC.

CDR3 nucleotides: TGTGCCAGCGTGAGGACATTTGGGGGGAAACTGTTTTTT. Protein: CASVRTFGGKLFF. The chain employs TRBV7-2 and TRBJ1-4, with D possibly matching TRBD1 (5 bases). Germline V gives CDR1 SGHTA, CDR2 FQGNSA. This CDR3 is built from 13 residues. With 8 bases removed from V and 11 bases from J, the gap between germline ends came to 18 bases. Looking up the rest from reference TRBV7-2 and TRBJ1-4 gives the full variable domain: GAGVSQSPSNKVTEKGKDVELRCDPISGHTALYWYRQSLGQGLEFLIYFQGNSAPDKSGLPSDRFSAERTGGSVSTLTIQRTQQEDSAVYLCASVRTFGGKLFFGSGTQLSVL.

The V gene is TRBV2, the J gene TRBJ1-4, with D unclear. The V end lost 2 bases, the J end lost 8 bases, and 6 bases lay between the germline ends. The germline V gene has CDR1 SNHLY and CDR2 FYNNEI. CDR3 length equals 12 residues. CDR3 in amino acids: CASSEQQEKLFF. Written as DNA, the CDR3 is TGTGCCAGCAGTGAACAGCAGGAAAAACTGTTTTTT.

J is TRBJ1-3 and V is TRBV30; TRBD1 might be the D (6 bases). This CDR3 spans 15 amino acids. Per the germline V gene, CDR1 is GTSNPN and CDR2 is SVGIG (reference sequence). The ends were cut back, 3 bases at V and 3 bases at J, with 15 bases in the middle. This chain's CDR3 is CAWRPGADLGNTIYF. CDR3 nucleotide sequence: TGTGCCTGGAGACCAGGGGCAGACCTTGGAAACACCATATATTTT.

The V call is TRBV4-2, the J call TRBJ2-6; D might be TRBD1 (6 bases). The CDR3 loop spans 16 amino acids. Trimming took 0 bases from V and 1 from J, leaving 7 bases between them. The germline V gene encodes CDR1 LGHNA and CDR2 YNFKEQ. The CDR3 loop reads CASSQDTGSGANVLTF. CDR3 in DNA: TGTGCCAGCAGCCAAGATACAGGGTCTGGGGCCAACGTCCTGACTTTC.

This chain links TRBV6-5 with TRBJ2-7, with D tentatively TRBD1 or TRBD2 (5 bases each). This CDR3 contains 15 residues. Trimming shortened V by 0 bases and J by 2 bases, and 11 bases separated the two germline ends. Germline values: CDR1 MNHEY, CDR2 SVGAGI. In nucleotides, the CDR3 is TGTGCCAGCAGTTACTCGATGGGGGATCCCTACGAGCAGTACTTC. It yields the protein CASSYSMGDPYEQYF.

The V call is TRBV7-3, the J call TRBJ2-2, with TRBD2 matching over 8 bases. Germline values: CDR1 SGHTA, CDR2 FQGTGA. V trimming: 5 bases; J trimming: 0 bases; junction bases outside the gene matches: 2. The CDR3 sequence is 15 residues long. As DNA, the CDR3 is TGTGCCAGCAGCCGCGGGGGGACGAACACCGGGGAGCTGTTTTTT. This gives the protein CASSRGGTNTGELFF.

The chain links TRBV27 to TRBJ1-6; D possibly corresponds to TRBD1 (5 bases). The germline V gene has CDR1 MNHEY and CDR2 SMNVEV (reference sequence). The CDR3 is 16 amino acids. Trimming removed 5 bases at V and 0 bases at J, with 11 bases between. CDR3 in amino acids: CASSPTASSYNSPLHF. The CDR3 DNA reads as TGTGCCAGCAGTCCGACAGCCAGCTCCTATAATTCACCCCTCCACTTT.

The chain couples TRBV5-6 to TRBJ1-2; perhaps TRBD1 as D (6 bases). V lost 0 bases, J lost 5 bases, and 14 bases lay in between. The CDR3 runs to 15 residues. Germline loops: CDR1 SGHDT, CDR2 YYEEEE. The CDR3 reads CASSLAGTNPYGYTF. CDR3 DNA sequence: TGTGCCAGCAGCTTGGCGGGGACAAACCCTTATGGCTACACCTTC.

The chain links TRBV6-5 to TRBJ1-2; TRBD1 might be the D (5 bases). This CDR3 has 14 residues. Germline V gene data show CDR1 as MNHEY and CDR2 as SVGAGI. Between the trimmed V and J ends, which lost 0 bases and 8 bases, there was a span of 13 bases. CDR3 bases: TGTGCCAGCAGTTACTCACCCAGGGTGGGAGGCTACACCTTC. Translating it yields CASSYSPRVGGYTF.

The chain links TRBV18 to TRBJ2-5; 7 nucleotides match TRBD2. This CDR3 spans 13 amino acids. CDR1 and CDR2 from the germline V gene are KGHSH and LQKENI. Trimming cost V 8 bases and J 4 bases; bases outside gene matches: 7. The DNA of the CDR3 is TGTGCCAGCACGACTAGCAAAGGAGAGACCCAGTACTTC. It yields the protein CASTTSKGETQYF.